This TCR beta chain was obtained from a study of regulatory T cells in long-lasting Graves disease. Whole-study context: A definition of persistent Graves' disease required over 5 years of antithyroid drugs plus positive TSH receptor antibodies. Study-level results: Among persistent patients, a larger number of public clonotypes were shared (about 2,700) than among newly diagnosed patients (966).

Combining iRepertoire HTBI primers with Arm-PCR of CDR3 regions, the authors built TCR beta libraries. Original methodology: The study identified around 62 TRBV and some 15 TRBJ segments across samples. A single record per CDR3 protein comes from TCRdb applying MiXCR to the multiplex PCR reads. The V and J calls follow TCRdb's processing rather than the paper's. The sample lists hundreds of thousands of distinct CDR3 sequences, around 20% occurring once. A remark on this clonotype: The antigen remains unidentified.

The CDR3 is 13 amino acids. Germline assignment: CDR1 LNHDA and CDR2 SQIVND (reference sequence). The V end was cut by 5 bases, the J end by 3 bases, with 10 bases between. This sample's time point: persistent/refractory GD, antithyroid drugs over 5 years with positive TRAb. Scientists built the TCR library using RNA that was extracted from PBMCs. As a group, patients came from one endocrinology department in Xi'an, China. This sequence originates from a female donor with Graves disease. This chain uses TRBV19 with TRBJ1-1; D is ambiguous. The source material was peripheral blood mononuclear cells (PBMCs), sampled when the disease was refractory, from a patient treated with antithyroid drugs. Here the CDR3 reads CASSPGAHTEAFF. As DNA, the CDR3 is TGTGCCAGTAGTCCGGGAGCGCACACTGAAGCTTTCTTT.